This T cell receptor (beta chain) was captured in a study of technical replicates of blood from several donors. Losses at the gene ends were 3 bases for V and 6 bases for J; bases not matched to a gene: 15. Looked up from germline, CDR1 is LNHNV and CDR2 is YYDKDF (reference sequence). CDR3 length: 17 amino acids. TCRdb's table, derived via immunoSEQ multiplex PCR, lists solely in-frame clones and lacks some. The sample holds roughly 60,000 clones, 80% to 95% seen once. This chain connects TRBV15 to TRBJ2-3; 7 positions agree with TRBD2. This receptor was taken from a human donor in good health. Some clones in this sample may be carry-over from other donors' samples. Sequencing was carried out using PBMCs. CDR3 sequence reads: CATSSPPSRGDDDTQYF. CDR3 nucleotide sequence: TGTGCCACCAGCAGTCCCCCTAGTCGGGGGGATGATGATACGCAGTATTTT.